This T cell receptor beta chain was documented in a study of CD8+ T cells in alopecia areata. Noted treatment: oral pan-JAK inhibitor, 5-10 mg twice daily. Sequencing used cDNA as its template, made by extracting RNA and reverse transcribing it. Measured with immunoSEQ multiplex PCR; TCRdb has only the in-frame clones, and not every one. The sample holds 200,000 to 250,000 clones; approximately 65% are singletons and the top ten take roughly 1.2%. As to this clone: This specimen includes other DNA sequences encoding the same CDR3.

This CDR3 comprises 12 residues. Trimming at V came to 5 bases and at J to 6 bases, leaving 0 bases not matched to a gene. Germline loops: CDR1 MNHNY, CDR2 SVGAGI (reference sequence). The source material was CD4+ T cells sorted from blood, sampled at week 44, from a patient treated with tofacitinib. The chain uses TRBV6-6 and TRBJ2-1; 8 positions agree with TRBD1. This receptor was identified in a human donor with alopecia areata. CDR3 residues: CASSTGGNEQFF. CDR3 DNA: TGTGCCAGCAGTACAGGGGGCAATGAGCAGTTCTTC.